This record looks at one T cell receptor beta chain sequence and its context. These data belong to a study of control samples from healthy donors and cancer patients. V lost 0 bases, J lost 4 bases, and 13 bases lay in between. This CDR3 spans 15 amino acids. Germline V gene sequence: CDR1 SGHRS, CDR2 YFSETQ. The protocol was immunoSEQ multiplex PCR, while the TCRdb copy is restricted to in-frame clones and leaves out a portion. The sample consists of 75,000 to 95,000 clones, about 88% of them appearing once. What was sequenced was blood. The rearrangement joins TRBV5-1 to TRBJ1-1; no clear D. This TCR was recovered from a woman aged 50 to 60 in good health. CDR3 sequence: CASSLDRKVFTEAFF. CDR3 in DNA: TGCGCCAGCAGCTTGGATCGAAAGGTATTCACTGAAGCTTTCTTT.